Following are 29 T cell receptor beta chains from one sample sequenced in a study of blood T cell repertoires in COVID-19. Method: immunoSEQ multiplex PCR; TCRdb's copy keeps in-frame clones and lacks some. The data show about 120,000 clones, with over 75% seen just once and 3.5% to 5.5% held by the top ten. What was sequenced was peripheral blood. The receptors stem from a woman between 70 and 85 years old with acute or convalescent COVID-19.

This clone turned up a few times. The chain carries TRBV11-3 and TRBJ1-5; TRBD1 agrees at 9 bases. V gave up 4 bases and J gave up 8 bases; unmatched junction bases: 24. The CDR3 loop spans 20 amino acids. Per the germline V gene, CDR1 is SGHNT and CDR2 is YENEEA. DNA of the CDR3: TGTGCCAGCAGCTCCCATACTACCCCCGTGGACAGGGGAAGGGTGGAGCCCCAGCATTTT. Its protein is CASSSHTTPVDRGRVEPQHF.

This chain uses TRBV27 with TRBJ1-2; no firm D call. This CDR3 comprises 13 residues. Trimming removed 0 bases at V and 5 bases at J, with 7 bases between. Germline CDR1 MNHEY, CDR2 SMNVEV (reference sequence). CDR3 protein: CASSLSSLYGYTF. In DNA form, the CDR3 reads TGTGCCAGCAGTTTATCGTCCCTATATGGCTACACCTTC.

In its sample, this clone was seen once. CDR3 DNA sequence: TGTGCCAGCAGCGTAGACCAGAATAATTCACCCCTCCACTTT. Its protein is CASSVDQNNSPLHF. The genes are TRBV9 and TRBJ1-6; D not resolved. CDR1 is SGDLS, CDR2 YYNGEE, per germline. V dropped 0 bases and J dropped 5 bases, with 6 bases sitting between them. CDR3 length equals 14 residues.

This rearrangement joins TRBV6-5 to TRBJ1-2; 8 nucleotides agree with TRBD1. The V gene's germline CDR1 is MNHEY and CDR2 SVGAGI. Trimming cost V 2 bases and J 8 bases; bases outside gene matches: 4. CDR3 length: 13 residues. This chain's CDR3 is CASSYRRGRGYTF. As DNA, the CDR3 is TGTGCCAGCAGTTACCGCAGGGGGCGCGGCTACACCTTC.

This chain uses TRBV4-1 with TRBJ1-2; the D gene is possibly TRBD1 (5 bases). The V and J ends lost 3 bases and 8 bases respectively, with 16 bases between them. Germline lookup yields CDR1 MGHRA and CDR2 YSYEKL. There are 14 residues in the CDR3. The CDR3 DNA sequence: TGCGCCAGCAGCCACGTCAGGGAAGGCGAAGGCTACACCTTC. Protein sequence: CASSHVREGEGYTF.

This clone was seen at least ten times. The chain is built from TRBV7-9 and TRBJ1-2; D is unclear. This CDR3 contains 14 residues. V lost 2 bases and J 7 bases, leaving 14 bases between the germline ends. Germline V gene lookup returns CDR1 SEHNR and CDR2 FQNEAQ (reference sequence). The CDR3 coding sequence is TGTGCCAGCAGCTTAAATTTCGAGCCAATTGGCTACACCTTC. This codes for CASSLNFEPIGYTF. The full variable domain, rest sourced from reference TRBV7-9 and TRBJ1-2, is DTGVSQNPRHKITKRGQNVTFRCDPISEHNRLYWYRQTLGQGPEFLTYFQNEAQLEKSRLLSDRFSAERPKGSFSTLEIQRTEQGDSAMYLCASSLNFEPIGYTFGSGTRLTVV.

The J gene is TRBJ1-4, the V gene TRBV6-5, with TRBD1 matching 11 bases. Germline values: CDR1 MNHEY, CDR2 SVGAGI. With 0 bases clipped from V and 7 bases from J, the junction kept 4 bases outside the gene matches. The CDR3 spans 16 residues. The DNA of the CDR3 is TGTGCCAGCAGTTACTCGGGAGGGACAGGGGGTGAAAAACTGTTTTTT. Protein: CASSYSGGTGGEKLFF.

The chain links TRBV7-8 to TRBJ1-4; TRBD1 might be the D (6 bases). Germline V lookup: CDR1 SGHVS, CDR2 FQNEAQ. V shed 4 bases and J shed 1 base, with 7 bases lying between them. The CDR3 totals 14 residues. CDR3 in amino acids: CASSSTGTNEKLFF. The CDR3 DNA reads TGTGCCAGCAGCTCGACAGGAACTAATGAAAAACTGTTTTTT. Drawing the rest from reference TRBV7-8 and TRBJ1-4, the complete variable domain is GAGVSQSPRYKVAKRGQDVALRCDPISGHVSLFWYQQALGQGPEFLTYFQNEAQLDKSGLPSDRFFAERPEGSVSTLKIQRTQQEDSAVYLCASSSTGTNEKLFFGSGTQLSVL.

A remark on this clone: Other nucleotide sequences in the sample specify the same CDR3. The CDR3 reads CASSLAGSTDTQYF. CDR3 in DNA: TGTGCCAGCAGCTTAGCCGGTAGCACAGATACGCAGTATTTT. The genes are TRBV7-9 and TRBJ2-3; D call uncertain. Germline V lookup: CDR1 SEHNR, CDR2 FQNEAQ (reference sequence). Trimming stripped 0 bases from V and 0 bases from J, with 4 bases between. The CDR3 totals 14 residues.

This clone was counted a few times. V gene TRBV11-3 combines with J gene TRBJ1-2, with 9 bases identical to TRBD1. The germline V gene encodes CDR1 SGHNT and CDR2 YENEEA. V gave up 3 bases and J gave up 8 bases; unmatched junction bases: 4. CDR3 length equals 13 residues. CDR3 region: CASSLGQGTGYTF. The CDR3 coding sequence is TGTGCCAGCAGCTTGGGACAGGGTACCGGCTACACCTTC.

The chain combines TRBV5-6 with TRBJ2-7, with 10 bases aligning to TRBD1. Trimming removed 3 bases from V and 2 bases from J; junction bases left unmatched: 5. The CDR3 has 15 residues. Germline loops: CDR1 SGHDT, CDR2 YYEEEE. CDR3 coding DNA: TGTGCCAGCAGCTACGGACAGGGGGGGACCTACGAGCAGTACTTC. This codes for CASSYGQGGTYEQYF.

The chain links TRBV7-2 to TRBJ1-6; 7 nucleotides match TRBD1. The CDR3 contains 17 residues. V shed 1 base, J shed 9 bases, and the junction held 12 bases outside the gene matches. Germline V CDR1 and CDR2: SGHTA, FQGNSA. CDR3 sequence (DNA): TGTGCCAGCAGCTTAGGGGAGACAGGGCTTAAGATTTCACCCCTCCACTTT. Protein: CASSLGETGLKISPLHF. The entire variable domain, with the rest obtained from reference TRBV7-2 and TRBJ1-6, is as follows: GAGVSQSPSNKVTEKGKDVELRCDPISGHTALYWYRQSLGQGLEFLIYFQGNSAPDKSGLPSDRFSAERTGGSVSTLTIQRTQQEDSAVYLCASSLGETGLKISPLHFGNGTRLTVT.

V usage is TRBV30 and J usage is TRBJ2-5, with 11 nucleotides matching TRBD1. Germline lookup yields CDR1 GTSNPN and CDR2 SVGIG (reference sequence). This CDR3 spans 15 amino acids. V gave up 3 bases and J gave up 5 bases; unmatched junction bases: 8. CDR3 residues: CAWRLGQGAFETQYF. For the CDR3, the DNA is TGTGCCTGGAGACTCGGACAGGGGGCTTTTGAGACCCAGTACTTC.

V gene TRBV30 combines with J gene TRBJ1-5, with D perhaps matching TRBD1 (6 bases). Germline CDR1 reads GTSNPN; CDR2 reads SVGIG (reference sequence). Between the trimmed V and J ends, which lost 5 bases and 5 bases, there was a span of 19 bases. This CDR3 is built from 15 residues. CDR3 in amino acids: CAWARRGGRYQPQHF. CDR3 sequence (DNA): TGTGCCTGGGCACGTAGGGGGGGTAGGTATCAGCCCCAGCATTTT.

The J gene is TRBJ2-7, the V gene TRBV5-4; possible D gene TRBD1, 6 bases. Germline V gives CDR1 SGHNT, CDR2 YYREEE (reference sequence). V gave up 3 bases and J gave up 7 bases, with 14 bases separating them. The CDR3 loop spans 13 amino acids. The CDR3 DNA sequence: TGTGCCAGCAGCTCAGGGGATCCCGGGGAGCAGTACTTC. Protein sequence: CASSSGDPGEQYF. The complete variable domain, with remaining parts taken from reference TRBV5-4 and TRBJ2-7, reads ETGVTQSPTHLIKTRGQQVTLRCSSQSGHNTVSWYQQALGQGPQFIFQYYREEENGRGNFPPRFSGLQFPNYSSELNVNALELDDSALYLCASSSGDPGEQYFGPGTRLTVT.

The rearrangement links TRBV27 to TRBJ2-1; TRBD2 might be the D (7 bases). V shed 6 bases and J shed 3 bases, with 12 bases lying between them. CDR1 MNHEY and CDR2 SMNVEV come from the germline V gene (reference sequence). The CDR3 extends over 14 amino acids. The CDR3 here is CASRRGGLYNEQFF. CDR3 DNA: TGTGCCAGCAGAAGGGGGGGACTCTACAATGAGCAGTTCTTC.

This clone was counted once. The chain links TRBV5-1 to TRBJ1-1; D is uncertain. Deletions cut 0 bases from V and 1 base from J, with 13 bases between. This CDR3 spans 16 amino acids. Germline V gene data show CDR1 as SGHRS and CDR2 as YFSETQ. As DNA, the CDR3 is TGCGCCAGCAGCTTGGCCGGGGAGGGATGGAACACTGAAGCTTTCTTT. Protein product: CASSLAGEGWNTEAFF.

This chain uses TRBV2 with TRBJ1-1; D is possibly TRBD1 (5 bases). V lost 7 bases and J lost 1, with 13 bases in between. The CDR3 contains 14 residues. Germline V gives CDR1 SNHLY, CDR2 FYNNEI. The CDR3 protein is CASTLQVTNTEAFF. DNA for the CDR3: TGTGCCAGCACCCTACAGGTCACGAACACTGAAGCTTTCTTT.

This clone was detected once. The chain is built from TRBV5-4 and TRBJ1-2, with unresolved D. The CDR3 spans 14 residues. From germline, CDR1 is SGHNT and CDR2 YYREEE (reference sequence). The V gene lost 1 base and the J gene lost 6 bases, with 13 bases spanning the gap. The CDR3 DNA reads TGTGCCAGCAGCTTGTTTTCGGTTTTGCATGGCTACACCTTC. It encodes CASSLFSVLHGYTF.

The chain is built from TRBV27 and TRBJ2-4; tentatively, D is TRBD2 (7 bases). This CDR3 region has 14 residues. Germline CDR1 is MNHEY and CDR2 is SMNVEV (reference sequence). Trimming pared 4 bases from V and 3 bases from J, leaving 10 bases between. The CDR3 DNA is TGTGCCAGCAGTTCGAGGGGGGGCAAAAACATTCAGTACTTC. Its translation is CASSSRGGKNIQYF.

The chain combines TRBV12-3 or TRBV12-4 with TRBJ1-3; D remains unclear. The V gene lost 5 bases and the J gene lost 2 bases, with 4 bases spanning the gap. The CDR3 is 12 residues long. CDR3 DNA: TGTGCCAGCAGTCGTCCTGGAAACACCATATATTTT. Protein product: CASSRPGNTIYF.

This clone has just a few counts. The chain couples TRBV7-8 to TRBJ1-2; D is possibly TRBD1 (5 bases). The CDR3 extends over 13 amino acids. Germline V CDR1 and CDR2: SGHVS, FQNEAQ. V lost 0 bases and J 4 bases, leaving 6 bases between the germline ends. The CDR3 protein is CASSLARAYGYTF. The CDR3 nucleotides read TGTGCCAGCAGCTTAGCCAGGGCCTATGGCTACACCTTC. Based on the CDR3 plus reference TRBV7-8 and TRBJ1-2, the full variable domain is GAGVSQSPRYKVAKRGQDVALRCDPISGHVSLFWYQQALGQGPEFLTYFQNEAQLDKSGLPSDRFFAERPEGSVSTLKIQRTQQEDSAVYLCASSLARAYGYTFGSGTRLTVV.

In the case of this clone: This specimen includes other DNA sequences encoding the same CDR3. The CDR3 bases are TGTGCCAGCAGCTTAGGCGCGAGCTCCTATAATTCACCCCTCCACTTT. It specifies CASSLGASSYNSPLHF. The chain carries TRBV7-9 and TRBJ1-6; no clear D gene. Germline V gene lookup returns CDR1 SEHNR and CDR2 FQNEAQ (reference sequence). The CDR3 has 16 amino acids. The V end lost 1 base, the J end lost 0 bases, and 7 bases lay between the germline ends.

This clone was found once. The chain employs TRBV25-1 and TRBJ1-5, with unresolved D. This CDR3 comprises 14 residues. Germline lookup yields CDR1 MGHDK and CDR2 SYGVNS. The germline V and J ends were trimmed by 4 bases and 5 bases, with 12 bases remaining between them. The CDR3 nucleotides are TGTGCCAGCAGTGTGGGGAGTGTTTATCAGCCCCAGCATTTT. Its translation: CASSVGSVYQPQHF.

The chain joins TRBV5-1 to TRBJ2-6; 8 nucleotides agree with TRBD1. Germline V gene data show CDR1 as SGHRS and CDR2 as YFSETQ. The V segment lost 7 bases and the J segment 4 bases; nucleotides outside the gene matches: 4. The CDR3 is made up of 14 amino acids. The CDR3 spells CASGQGSGANVLTF. The CDR3 DNA reads as TGCGCCAGCGGACAGGGTTCCGGGGCCAACGTCCTGACTTTC.

The chain employs TRBV7-2 and TRBJ1-1; D gene unclear. Trimming took off 1 base at V and 1 base at J, with 7 bases between the two ends. Germline-derived CDR1 and CDR2 are SGHTA and FQGNSA. The CDR3 contains 14 residues. CDR3 amino acids: CASSLGYGNTEAFF. CDR3 in DNA: TGTGCCAGCAGCTTAGGGTACGGGAACACTGAAGCTTTCTTT.

The J gene is TRBJ2-1, the V gene TRBV11-3; 13 bases line up with TRBD2. Per the germline V gene, CDR1 is SGHNT and CDR2 is YENEEA. The V segment lost 5 bases and the J segment 2 bases; nucleotides outside the gene matches: 15. The CDR3 is 20 amino acids. CDR3 in DNA: TGTGCCAGCAGCCGACTAGCGGGGGGCCACCCATATTCCACCTACAATGAGCAGTTCTTC. Encoded protein: CASSRLAGGHPYSTYNEQFF.

This chain links TRBV6-5 with TRBJ1-2; no clear D gene. Germline-derived CDR1 and CDR2 are MNHEY and SVGAGI. This CDR3 region has 15 residues. The V gene lost 0 bases and the J gene lost 4 bases, with 12 bases spanning the gap. The CDR3 nucleotides read TGTGCCAGCAGTTACTCAGGAGCCAGTAGCTATGGCTACACCTTC. Protein product: CASSYSGASSYGYTF.

This chain connects TRBV10-3 to TRBJ1-2; D might be TRBD1 (5 bases). There are 13 residues in the CDR3. Trimming cost V 3 bases and J 4 bases, with 9 bases left between them. CDR1 is ENHRY, CDR2 SYGVKD, per germline. This CDR3 reads CAISEDSSYGYTF. Here the CDR3 DNA reads TGTGCCATCAGTGAAGACAGTTCCTATGGCTACACCTTC.